This entry concerns a single T cell receptor beta chain. This sample stems from a study of early T cells in non-severe SARS-CoV-2 infection. One entry per CDR3 protein, called by TCRdb with MiXCR from the 5' RACE reads. The repertoire holds about 46,000 distinct CDR3 sequences, roughly a tenth seen once, with 4% to 5.5% in the top ten. This material consisted of whole blood, taken at baseline. The receptor comes from an adult who was a healthcare worker with PCR-confirmed SARS-CoV-2 infection or an uninfected control (not recorded which).

The CDR3 DNA reads TGTGCCAGTAGTAAACAGCAGACTAGCACAGATACGCAGTATTTT. This encodes CASSKQQTSTDTQYF. This rearrangement joins TRBV19 to TRBJ2-3; D unresolved. CDR3 length: 15 amino acids. Looked up from germline, CDR1 is LNHDA and CDR2 is SQIVND (reference sequence). V dropped 4 bases and J dropped 0 bases, with 11 bases sitting between them.